One T cell receptor beta chain is described in this entry. Its specificity is unknown. This entry comes from a study of cytomegalovirus exposure and HLA in healthy donors. Whole-study findings and limits: In vitro, three CMV-associated chains proved specific for CMV antigens. The tendency of first-cohort TCR clusters to co-occur in the roughly 110 validation repertoires was identified by a subsequent analysis. Reports showed the classifier diagnosing cytomegalovirus status with high specificity and sensitivity.

Germline CDR1 SGHNT, CDR2 YENEEA. The CDR3 runs 15 residues. The trim removed 4 bases at V and 5 bases at J, leaving 4 bases unmatched. Sequenced by immunoSEQ multiplex PCR; TCRdb stores in-frame clones only, minus some. The top ten clones hold approximately 8% of a sample with under 50,000 clones, 94% of them seen once. Sequenced: PBMCs. This chain joins TRBV11-3 and TRBJ2-1; TRBD1 matches 11 bases. The sequence was obtained from a woman aged 18-35 years in good health and CMV-seropositive. CDR3 sequence: CASSSGQGGHNEQFF. The CDR3 DNA reads as TGTGCCAGCAGCTCGGGACAGGGGGGCCACAATGAGCAGTTCTTC. Based on the CDR3 plus reference TRBV11-3 and TRBJ2-1, the full variable domain is EAGVVQSPRYKIIEKKQPVAFWCNPISGHNTLYWYLQNLGQGPELLIRYENEEAVDDSQLPKDRFSAERLKGVDSTLKIQPAELGDSAVYLCASSSGQGGHNEQFFGPGTRLTVL.